This TCR beta chain was documented in a study of OX40 agonist ivuxolimab in advanced cancers. General study points: Some of the lowest clonal expansion was seen in partial responders at 0.1-3.0 mg/kg. CD8+ T cells were the subset that, on average, had more expanded clones than CD4+.

Sequencing was performed with immunoSEQ multiplex PCR; in TCRdb, only in-frame clones are kept and a portion is missing. This sample has 40,000 to 50,000 clones, with about 86% found just once. CDR1 and CDR2 from the germline V gene are SGHTA and FQGNSA. Unmatched junction bases numbered 6, after V lost 5 bases and J lost 2 bases. This CDR3 contains 15 residues. As concerns this clone: Its target is not known.

Baseline, cycle 4 day 1, and cycle 7 day 1 were the blood sampling points. The sequence was obtained from an adult with an advanced solid tumor such as melanoma, head and neck, liver or kidney cancer. The V call is TRBV7-2, the J call TRBJ1-2, with 9 positions matching TRBD1. Sequencing was performed on CD4+ or CD8+ T cells sorted from blood, taken in a trial of the OX40 agonist ivuxolimab. As DNA, the CDR3 is TGTGCCAGCAGCGGGCACGACAGGGGGAACTATGGCTACACCTTC. Residues: CASSGHDRGNYGYTF.